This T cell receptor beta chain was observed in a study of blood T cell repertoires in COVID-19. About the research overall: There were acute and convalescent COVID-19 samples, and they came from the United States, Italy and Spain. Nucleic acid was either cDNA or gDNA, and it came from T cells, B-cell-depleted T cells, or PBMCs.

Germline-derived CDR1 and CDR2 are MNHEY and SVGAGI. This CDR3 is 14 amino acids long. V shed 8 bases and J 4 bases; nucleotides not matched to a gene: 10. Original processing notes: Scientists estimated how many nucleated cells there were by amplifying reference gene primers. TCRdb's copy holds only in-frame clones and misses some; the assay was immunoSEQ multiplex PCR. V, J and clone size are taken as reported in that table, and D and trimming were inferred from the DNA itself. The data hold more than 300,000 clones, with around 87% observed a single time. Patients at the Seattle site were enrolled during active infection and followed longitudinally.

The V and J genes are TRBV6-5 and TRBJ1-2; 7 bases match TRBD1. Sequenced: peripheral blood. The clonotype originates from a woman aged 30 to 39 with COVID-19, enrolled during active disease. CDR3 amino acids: CASGRQGGGYGYTF. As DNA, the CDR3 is TGTGCCAGCGGACGACAGGGAGGCGGCTATGGCTACACCTTC.